This paragraph reports one T cell receptor beta chain. Its specificity is unknown. Individual cDNA molecules each received unique molecular identifiers attached to them. TCRdb redid the calling of the 5' RACE reads with MiXCR, one entry per CDR3 protein. The sample holds under 35,000 distinct CDR3 sequences, around 6.6% seen once. This entry comes from a study of early T cells in non-severe SARS-CoV-2 infection. Study-level background: Sequencing of bulk RNA from unsorted whole blood was done, without chain pairing.

Trimming took 11 bases from V and 4 from J, leaving 17 bases between them. CDR3 length: 14 amino acids. Notes on the study in general: VDJdb matching skewed toward anti-spike CD8 responses, missing private and CD4 specificities.

The clonotype comes from an adult who was a healthcare worker with PCR-confirmed SARS-CoV-2 infection or an uninfected control (not recorded which). Sequenced sample: whole blood. The chain recombines TRBV12-3 or TRBV12-4 with TRBJ2-2, with D possibly TRBD1 on 6 matching bases. The CDR3, as DNA: TGTGCCGGCGGACGGCGAGGGGGCACCGGGGAGCTGTTTTTT. Encoded protein: CAGGRRGGTGELFF.